This T cell receptor beta chain was documented in a study of shared clonotypes between healthy human individuals. Study results and limitations: Among non-shared clonotypes, generation probabilities were lower than among those shared by all four donors.

Concerning this clone: Its antigen is as yet unknown.

Here immunoSEQ multiplex PCR was the method, and the copy in TCRdb shows in-frame clones only, minus some. Found here are more than 2,000,000 clones, over 90% of them singletons; the top ten hold 0.39%. J was trimmed by 1 base and V by 4 bases; bases with no gene match: 13. The CDR3 contains 18 residues. The V gene's germline CDR1 is SGHAT and CDR2 FQNNGV. Sequences were obtained from naive CD4+ T cells from PBMCs. Subset here: CD45RA+ positively selected. The TCR was taken from a man aged 18 to 29 in good health. Some clones in this sample may be carry-over from other donors' samples. This chain links TRBV11-2 with TRBJ2-1; 7 bases are a match to TRBD2. The CDR3 region is CASSSTRRTRTSYNEQFF. The CDR3, as DNA: TGTGCCAGCAGCTCGACCCGGAGGACTAGAACATCCTACAATGAGCAGTTCTTC.